Below are 3 T cell receptor beta chains sequenced from a single sample in a study of shared clonotypes between healthy human individuals. Profiled with immunoSEQ multiplex PCR; TCRdb holds only in-frame clones, not every one. The top ten hold approximately 1.5% of the sample, which has about 980,000 clones, approximately 80% seen once. The sequenced sample was memory CD4+ T cells sorted from blood. The subset was: CD45RA-negative fraction. The receptor set was obtained from a man aged 18 to 35 in good health.

As regards this clone: Distinct nucleotide sequences in the sample also encode this CDR3. The V and J genes are TRBV28 and TRBJ1-2; D gene unclear. The CDR3 has 12 amino acids. From germline, CDR1 is MDHEN and CDR2 SYDVKM. Trimming removed 2 bases from V and 5 bases from J, with 6 bases in between. CDR3 region: CASSLREYGYTF. In DNA, the CDR3 is TGTGCCAGCAGTTTAAGAGAATATGGCTACACCTTC.

The rearrangement uses TRBV11-2 and TRBJ1-4; 8 bases align to TRBD1. The germline V gene encodes CDR1 SGHAT and CDR2 FQNNGV. The V segment lost 1 base and the J segment 4 bases; nucleotides outside the gene matches: 5. The CDR3 sequence is 16 residues long. In DNA form, the CDR3 reads TGTGCCAGCAGCTTAGCTGGACAGGGCTTTAATGAAAAACTGTTTTTT. It specifies CASSLAGQGFNEKLFF.

The V call is TRBV28, the J call TRBJ2-7; D possibly corresponds to TRBD1 (6 bases). Trimming stripped 6 bases from V and 6 bases from J, with 21 bases between. The CDR3 consists of 15 residues. CDR1 is MDHEN and CDR2 is SYDVKM in the germline V gene. The CDR3 coding sequence is TGTGCCAGCAGAACCTCGGGGTTGGGGGCGGGCGAGCAGTACTTC. Encoded protein: CASRTSGLGAGEQYF. Variable domain in full (rest from reference TRBV28 and TRBJ2-7): DVKVTQSSRYLVKRTGEKVFLECVQDMDHENMFWYRQDPGLGLRLIYFSYDVKMKEKGDIPEGYSVSREKKERFSLILESASTNQTSMYLCASRTSGLGAGEQYFGPGTRLTVT.